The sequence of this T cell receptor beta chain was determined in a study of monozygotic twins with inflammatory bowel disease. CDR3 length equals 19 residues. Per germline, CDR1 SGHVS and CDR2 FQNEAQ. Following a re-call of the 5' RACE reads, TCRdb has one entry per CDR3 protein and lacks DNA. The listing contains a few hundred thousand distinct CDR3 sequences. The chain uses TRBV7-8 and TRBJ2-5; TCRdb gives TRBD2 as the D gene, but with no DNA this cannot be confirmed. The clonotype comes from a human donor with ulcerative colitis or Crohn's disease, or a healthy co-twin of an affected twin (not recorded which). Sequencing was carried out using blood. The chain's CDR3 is CASPLPSGLAGGRRETQYF.